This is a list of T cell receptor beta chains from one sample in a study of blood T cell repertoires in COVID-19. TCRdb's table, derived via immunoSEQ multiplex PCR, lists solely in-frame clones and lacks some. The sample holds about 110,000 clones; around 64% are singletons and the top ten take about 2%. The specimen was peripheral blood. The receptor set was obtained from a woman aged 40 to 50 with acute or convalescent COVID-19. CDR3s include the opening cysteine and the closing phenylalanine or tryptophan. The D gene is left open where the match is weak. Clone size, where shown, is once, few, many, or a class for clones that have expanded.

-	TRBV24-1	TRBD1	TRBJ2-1	CATRGTGNYNEQFF	TGTGCCACCAGAGGGACAGGGAACTACAATGAGCAGTTCTTC
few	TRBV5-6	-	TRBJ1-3	CASSLGGLGGNTIYF	TGTGCCAGCAGCTTGGGAGGTCTAGGAGGAAACACCATATATTTT
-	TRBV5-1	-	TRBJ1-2	CASSLTGREHGYTF	TGCGCCAGCAGCTTGACAGGCAGGGAACATGGCTACACCTTC
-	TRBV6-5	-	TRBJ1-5	CASSSTPDTSNQPQHF	TGTGCCAGCAGTTCCACGCCCGACACGAGCAATCAGCCCCAGCATTTT
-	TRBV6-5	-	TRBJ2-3	CASSYYGQSTDTQYF	TGTGCCAGCAGCTACTACGGACAGAGCACAGATACGCAGTATTTT
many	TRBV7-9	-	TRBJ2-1	CASSPPLGSTNEQFF	TGTGCCAGCAGCCCCCCGTTGGGCAGCACCAATGAGCAGTTCTTC
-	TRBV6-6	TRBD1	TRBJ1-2	CASRDVGTGYGYTF	TGTGCCAGCAGAGACGTAGGGACAGGCTATGGCTACACCTTC
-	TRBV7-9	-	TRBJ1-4	CASTVQMGRANEKLFF	TGTGCCAGCACCGTGCAAATGGGGAGGGCTAATGAAAAACTGTTTTTT
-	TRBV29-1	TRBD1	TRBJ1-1	CSVEGTGGLWTEAFF	TGCAGCGTTGAGGGGACAGGGGGCTTGTGGACTGAAGCTTTCTTT
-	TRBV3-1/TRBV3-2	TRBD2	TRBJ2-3	CASSQDLASGSDTQYF	TGTGCCAGCAGCCAAGATTTAGCTAGCGGGAGTGATACGCAGTATTTT
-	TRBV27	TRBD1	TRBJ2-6	CASSPGTGGLGGANVLTF	TGTGCCAGCAGTCCTGGGACAGGGGGCTTGGGTGGGGCCAACGTCCTGACTTTC
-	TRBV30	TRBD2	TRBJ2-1	CAWSAGTSGWYEQFF	TGTGCCTGGAGCGCAGGGACTAGCGGATGGTATGAGCAGTTCTTC
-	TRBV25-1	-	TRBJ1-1	CASNGYTEAFF	TGTGCCAGCAATGGCTACACTGAAGCTTTCTTT
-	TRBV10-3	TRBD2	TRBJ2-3	CAISFGGSTSTDTQYF	TGTGCCATCTCCTTCGGGGGGTCCACTAGCACAGATACGCAGTATTTT
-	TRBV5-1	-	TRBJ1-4	CASSSVTGVNEKLFF	TGCGCCAGCAGCTCGGTGACAGGCGTTAATGAAAAACTGTTTTTT
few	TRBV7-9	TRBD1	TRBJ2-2	CASGKGAGNTGELFF	TGTGCCAGCGGGAAGGGGGCCGGGAACACCGGGGAGCTGTTTTTT
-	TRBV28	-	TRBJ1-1	CASWGVGHPAFF	TGTGCCAGCTGGGGGGTAGGCCACCCAGCTTTCTTT
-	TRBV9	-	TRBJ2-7	CASSKGGNDYEQYF	TGTGCCAGCAGCAAGGGAGGTAACGACTACGAGCAGTACTTC
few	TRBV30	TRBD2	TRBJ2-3	CAWSVGLAGITDTQYF	TGTGCCTGGAGTGTAGGGTTAGCGGGGATCACAGATACGCAGTATTTT
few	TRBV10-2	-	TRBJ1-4	CASRSTGEKLFF	TGCGCCAGCAGAAGTACAGGTGAAAAACTGTTTTTT
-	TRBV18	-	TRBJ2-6	CASSPGVPSSGANVLTF	TGTGCCAGCTCACCCGGTGTTCCGAGCTCTGGGGCCAACGTCCTGACTTTC
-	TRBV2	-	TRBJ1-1	CASSRRLGEAEAFF	TGTGCCAGCAGTCGGCGATTGGGGGAGGCTGAAGCTTTCTTT
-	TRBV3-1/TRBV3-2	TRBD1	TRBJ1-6	CASSSYRGTNSPLHF	TGTGCCAGCAGCTCCTACAGGGGAACCAATTCACCCCTCCACTTT
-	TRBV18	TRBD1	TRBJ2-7	CASSPNRGPGEQYF	TGTGCCAGCTCACCCAACAGGGGGCCTGGAGAGCAGTACTTC
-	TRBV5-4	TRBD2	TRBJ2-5	CASSRPAGGPETQYF	TGTGCCAGCAGCCGTCCAGCGGGGGGGCCGGAGACCCAGTACTTC
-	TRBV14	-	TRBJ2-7	CASSPQAGLGYEQYF	TGTGCCAGCAGCCCTCAGGCGGGATTGGGCTACGAGCAGTACTTC
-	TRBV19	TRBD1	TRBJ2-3	CASTDRAPDTQYF	TGTGCCAGTACTGACAGGGCACCAGATACGCAGTATTTT
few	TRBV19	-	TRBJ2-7	CASSISTNEQYF	TGTGCCAGTAGTATAAGCACTAACGAGCAGTACTTC
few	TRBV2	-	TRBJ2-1	CASGPFYFQRVNEQFF	TGTGCCAGCGGTCCCTTCTATTTCCAGAGGGTCAATGAGCAGTTCTTC
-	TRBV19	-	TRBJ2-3	CATQMERVGTDTQYF	TGTGCCACCCAAATGGAGAGGGTAGGAACAGATACGCAGTATTTT
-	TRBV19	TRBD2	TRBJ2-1	CASSMASGSSYNEQFF	TGTGCCAGTAGTATGGCGAGCGGGAGCTCCTACAATGAGCAGTTCTTC
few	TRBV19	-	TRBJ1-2	CASNTAEGGFREHGYTF	TGTGCCAGTAATACTGCTGAAGGAGGATTTCGAGAACATGGCTACACCTTC
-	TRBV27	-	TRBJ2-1	CASSLTPGNEQFF	TGTGCCAGCAGTTTAACCCCGGGCAATGAGCAGTTCTTC
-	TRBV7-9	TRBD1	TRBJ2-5	CASSFLDREQETQYF	TGTGCCAGCAGTTTTCTGGACAGGGAGCAAGAGACCCAGTACTTC
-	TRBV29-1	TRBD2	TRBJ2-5	CSVAMGGHETQYF	TGCAGCGTAGCAATGGGAGGGCACGAGACCCAGTACTTC
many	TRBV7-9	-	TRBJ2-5	CASSLNAEQETQYF	TGTGCCAGCAGCTTAAATGCAGAACAAGAGACCCAGTACTTC
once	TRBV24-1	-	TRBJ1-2	CATSDLDRQTF	TGTGCCACCAGTGATTTGGACAGGCAGACCTTC
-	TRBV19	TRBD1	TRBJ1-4	CASSTQGAVTNEKLFF	TGTGCCAGTAGTACTCAGGGGGCCGTAACTAATGAAAAACTGTTTTTT
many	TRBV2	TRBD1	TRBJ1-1	CASRVQGLGEAFF	TGTGCCAGCAGGGTACAGGGGCTGGGTGAAGCTTTCTTT
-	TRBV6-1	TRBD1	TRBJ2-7	CASNRGQGTYEQYF	TGTGCCAGCAACAGGGGACAGGGTACCTACGAGCAGTACTTC
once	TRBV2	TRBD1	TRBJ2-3	CASSLGRTGDIIKYF	TGTGCCAGCAGTCTAGGTCGTACAGGGGATATCATAAAGTATTTT
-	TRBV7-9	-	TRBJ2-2	CASSFHTGNGELFF	TGTGCCAGCAGCTTTCACACGGGTAACGGGGAGCTGTTTTTT
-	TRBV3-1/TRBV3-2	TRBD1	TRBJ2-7	CASSPSDRAYEQYF	TGTGCCAGCAGCCCCTCTGACAGGGCCTACGAGCAGTACTTC
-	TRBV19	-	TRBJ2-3	CASGSRGGADTQYF	TGTGCCAGTGGCTCGCGGGGTGGAGCAGATACGCAGTATTTT
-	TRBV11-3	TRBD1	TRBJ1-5	CASSSGQDLNSNQPQHF	TGTGCCAGCAGCTCTGGACAGGATCTCAATAGCAATCAGCCCCAGCATTTT
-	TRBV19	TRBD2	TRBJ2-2	CATRLAGVTGELFF	TGTGCCACCCGGCTAGCGGGTGTCACCGGGGAGCTGTTTTTT
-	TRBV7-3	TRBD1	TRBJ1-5	CASSPGGLQPQHF	TGTGCCAGCAGCCCAGGGGGCCTCCAGCCCCAGCATTTT
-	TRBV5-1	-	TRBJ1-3	CASSPGSSSSLSSGNTIYF	TGCGCCAGCAGCCCCGGGTCATCCTCCTCACTGAGCTCTGGAAACACCATATATTTT
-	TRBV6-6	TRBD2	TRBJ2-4	CASSLGLAGGRAKNIQYF	TGTGCCAGCAGTCTCGGACTAGCGGGGGGGCGTGCCAAAAACATTCAGTACTTC
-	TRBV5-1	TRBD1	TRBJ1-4	CASSLGQGAGEKLFF	TGCGCCAGCAGCTTGGGACAGGGGGCTGGTGAAAAACTGTTTTTT
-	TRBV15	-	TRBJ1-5	CATSSLRSRDQPQHF	TGTGCCACCAGCAGCCTAAGATCCAGGGATCAGCCCCAGCATTTT
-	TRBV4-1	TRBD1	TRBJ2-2	CASSQAPQGGTGELFF	TGCGCCAGCAGCCAAGCTCCACAGGGGGGCACCGGGGAGCTGTTTTTT
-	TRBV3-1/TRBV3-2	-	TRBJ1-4	CASSSSQGGKLFF	TGTGCCAGCAGCTCCTCCCAGGGTGGAAAACTGTTTTTT
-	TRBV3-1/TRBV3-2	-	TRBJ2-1	CASSQAGVDEQFF	TGTGCCAGCAGCCAAGCCGGGGTTGATGAGCAGTTCTTC
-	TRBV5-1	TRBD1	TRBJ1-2	CASSLSGQGNGYTF	TGCGCCAGCAGCTTGTCGGGACAGGGGAATGGCTACACCTTC
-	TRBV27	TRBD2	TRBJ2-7	CASSLLGLAGYEQYF	TGTGCCAGCAGTTTACTCGGACTAGCGGGATACGAGCAGTACTTC
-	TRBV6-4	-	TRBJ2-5	CASSVGGDQETQYF	TGTGCCAGCAGTGTAGGGGGGGACCAAGAGACCCAGTACTTC
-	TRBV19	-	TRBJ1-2	CASSRSGAANYGYTF	TGTGCCAGTAGTAGATCAGGGGCAGCTAACTATGGCTACACCTTC
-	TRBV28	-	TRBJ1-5	CASSPSPDSNSNQPQHF	TGTGCCAGCAGTCCCTCCCCAGACAGCAATAGCAATCAGCCCCAGCATTTT
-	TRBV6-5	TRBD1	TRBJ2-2	CAIPKGQGYTGELFF	TGTGCCATTCCGAAGGGACAGGGGTACACCGGGGAGCTGTTTTTT